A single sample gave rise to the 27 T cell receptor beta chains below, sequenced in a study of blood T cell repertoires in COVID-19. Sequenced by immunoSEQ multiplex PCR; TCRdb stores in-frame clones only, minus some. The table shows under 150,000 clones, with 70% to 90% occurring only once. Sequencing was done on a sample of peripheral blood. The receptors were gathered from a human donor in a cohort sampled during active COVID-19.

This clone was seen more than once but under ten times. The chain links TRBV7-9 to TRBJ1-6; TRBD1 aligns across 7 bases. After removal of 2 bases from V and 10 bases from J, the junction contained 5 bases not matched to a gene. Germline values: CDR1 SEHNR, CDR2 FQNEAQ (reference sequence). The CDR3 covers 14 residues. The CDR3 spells CASSLIQGGSPLHF. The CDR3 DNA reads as TGTGCCAGCAGCTTAATTCAGGGGGGATCACCCCTCCACTTT.

The DNA of the CDR3 is TGTGCCAGCAGCGCGGGGACAGGACTTAACTATGGCTACACCTTC. It codes for CASSAGTGLNYGYTF. The V gene is TRBV7-8, the J gene TRBJ1-2; 8 nucleotides agree with TRBD1. V shed 5 bases and J 1 base; nucleotides not matched to a gene: 6. Looked up from germline, CDR1 is SGHVS and CDR2 is FQNEAQ. The CDR3 is 15 amino acids.

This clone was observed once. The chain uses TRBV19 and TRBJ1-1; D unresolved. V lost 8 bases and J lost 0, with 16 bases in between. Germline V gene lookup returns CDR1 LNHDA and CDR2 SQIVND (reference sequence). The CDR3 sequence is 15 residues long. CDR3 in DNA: TGTGCCAGTTCAGACAAAACCCTAATGAACACTGAAGCTTTCTTT. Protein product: CASSDKTLMNTEAFF. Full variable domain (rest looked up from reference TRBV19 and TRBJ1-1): DGGITQSPKYLFRKEGQNVTLSCEQNLNHDAMYWYRQDPGQGLRLIYYSQIVNDFQKGDIAEGYSVSREKKESFPLTVTSAQKNPTAFYLCASSDKTLMNTEAFFGQGTRLTVV.

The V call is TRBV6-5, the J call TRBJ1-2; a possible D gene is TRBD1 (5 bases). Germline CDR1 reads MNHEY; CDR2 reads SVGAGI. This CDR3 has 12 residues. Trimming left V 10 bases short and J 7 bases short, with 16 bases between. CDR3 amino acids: CATAAGSFGYTF. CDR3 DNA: TGTGCCACAGCAGCAGGGTCCTTTGGCTACACCTTC.

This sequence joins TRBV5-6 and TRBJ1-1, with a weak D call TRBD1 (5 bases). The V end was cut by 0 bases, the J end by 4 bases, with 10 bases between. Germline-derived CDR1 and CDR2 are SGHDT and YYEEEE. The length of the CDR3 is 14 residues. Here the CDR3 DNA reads TGTGCCAGCAGCTTGGTGGGGGGAGGCACTGAAGCTTTCTTT. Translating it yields CASSLVGGGTEAFF.

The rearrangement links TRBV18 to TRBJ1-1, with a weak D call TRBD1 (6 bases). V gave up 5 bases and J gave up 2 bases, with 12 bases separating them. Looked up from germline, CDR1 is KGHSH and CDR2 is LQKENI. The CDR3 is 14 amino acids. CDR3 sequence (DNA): TGTGCCAGCTCAAAACAGGGTATCAACACTGAAGCTTTCTTT. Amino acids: CASSKQGINTEAFF.

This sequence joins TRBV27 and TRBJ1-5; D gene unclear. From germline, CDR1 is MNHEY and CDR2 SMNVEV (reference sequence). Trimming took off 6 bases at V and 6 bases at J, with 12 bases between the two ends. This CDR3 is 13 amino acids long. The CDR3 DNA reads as TGTGCCAGCAGCCCTCGGGTCGGTCAGCCCCAGCATTTT. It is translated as CASSPRVGQPQHF.

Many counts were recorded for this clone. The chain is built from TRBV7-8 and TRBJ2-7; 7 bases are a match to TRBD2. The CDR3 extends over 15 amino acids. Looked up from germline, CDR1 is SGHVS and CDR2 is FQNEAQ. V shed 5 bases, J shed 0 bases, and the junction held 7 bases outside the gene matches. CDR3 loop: CASSPWEGSSYEQYF. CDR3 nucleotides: TGTGCCAGCAGCCCCTGGGAGGGGAGCTCCTACGAGCAGTACTTC. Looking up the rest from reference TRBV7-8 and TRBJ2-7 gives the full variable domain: GAGVSQSPRYKVAKRGQDVALRCDPISGHVSLFWYQQALGQGPEFLTYFQNEAQLDKSGLPSDRFFAERPEGSVSTLKIQRTQQEDSAVYLCASSPWEGSSYEQYFGPGTRLTVT.

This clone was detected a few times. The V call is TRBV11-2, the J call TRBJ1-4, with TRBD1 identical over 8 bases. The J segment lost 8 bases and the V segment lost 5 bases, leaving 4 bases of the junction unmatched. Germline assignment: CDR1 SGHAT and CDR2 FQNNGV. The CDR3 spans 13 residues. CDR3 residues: CASSPRQGEKLFF. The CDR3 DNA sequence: TGTGCCAGCAGCCCTCGACAGGGGGAAAAACTGTTTTTT.

CDR3 sequence (DNA): TGTGCCAGCAGCTGGGGGGAAGGGGGCGGAAAACTGTTTTTT. Amino acid sequence: CASSWGEGGGKLFF. The chain joins TRBV3-1 (or the pseudogene TRBV3-2) to TRBJ1-4, with TRBD1 identical over 7 bases. Germline assignment: CDR1 LGHDT and CDR2 YNNKEL (reference sequence). V shed 5 bases and J 10 bases; nucleotides not matched to a gene: 10. This CDR3 has 14 residues.

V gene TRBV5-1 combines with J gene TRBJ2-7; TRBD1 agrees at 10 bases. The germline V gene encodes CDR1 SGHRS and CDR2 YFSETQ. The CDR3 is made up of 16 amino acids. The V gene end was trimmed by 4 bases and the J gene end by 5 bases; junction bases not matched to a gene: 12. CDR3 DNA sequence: TGCGCCAGCAGCCTGGACCTCGACAGGGGGCAAAACGAGCAGTACTTC. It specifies CASSLDLDRGQNEQYF. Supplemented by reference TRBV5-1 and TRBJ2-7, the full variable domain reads KAGVTQTPRYLIKTRGQQVTLSCSPISGHRSVSWYQQTPGQGLQFLFEYFSETQRNKGNFPGRFSGRQFSNSRSEMNVSTLELGDSALYLCASSLDLDRGQNEQYFGPGTRLTVT.

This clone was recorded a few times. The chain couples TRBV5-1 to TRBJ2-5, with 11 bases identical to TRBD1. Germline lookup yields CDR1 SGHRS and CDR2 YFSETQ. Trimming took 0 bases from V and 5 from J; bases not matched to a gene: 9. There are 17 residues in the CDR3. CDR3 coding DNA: TGCGCCAGCAGCTTGGAACCTACCGGGACAGGGGGTGAGACCCAGTACTTC. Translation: CASSLEPTGTGGETQYF. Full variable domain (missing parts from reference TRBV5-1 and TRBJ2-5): KAGVTQTPRYLIKTRGQQVTLSCSPISGHRSVSWYQQTPGQGLQFLFEYFSETQRNKGNFPGRFSGRQFSNSRSEMNVSTLELGDSALYLCASSLEPTGTGGETQYFGPGTRLLVL.

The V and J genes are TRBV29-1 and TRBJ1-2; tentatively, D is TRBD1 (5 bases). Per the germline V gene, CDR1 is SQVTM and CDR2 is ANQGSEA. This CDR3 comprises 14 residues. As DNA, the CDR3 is TGCACCGCGTTAACGGCAGGGATTAACTATGGCTACACCTTC. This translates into CTALTAGINYGYTF. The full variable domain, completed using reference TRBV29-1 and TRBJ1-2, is SAVISQKPSRDICQRGTSLTIQCQVDSQVTMMFWYRQQPGQSLTLIATANQGSEATYESGFVIDKFPISRPNLTFSTLTVSNMSPEDSSIYLCTALTAGINYGYTFGSGTRLTVV.

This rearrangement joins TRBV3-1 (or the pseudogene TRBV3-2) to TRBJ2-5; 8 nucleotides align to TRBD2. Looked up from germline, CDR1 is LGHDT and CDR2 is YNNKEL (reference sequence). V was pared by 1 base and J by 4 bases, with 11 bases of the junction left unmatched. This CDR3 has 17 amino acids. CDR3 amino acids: CASSQGGRVAGSETQYF. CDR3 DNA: TGTGCCAGCAGCCAAGGGGGAAGGGTAGCGGGGTCAGAGACCCAGTACTTC.

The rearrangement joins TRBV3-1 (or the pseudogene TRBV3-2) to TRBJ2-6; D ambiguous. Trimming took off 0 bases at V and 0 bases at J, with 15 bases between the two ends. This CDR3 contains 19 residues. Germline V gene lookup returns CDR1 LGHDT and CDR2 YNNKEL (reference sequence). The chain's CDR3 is CASSQDPRNPISGANVLTF. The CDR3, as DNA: TGTGCCAGCAGCCAAGATCCCAGGAACCCTATCTCTGGGGCCAACGTCCTGACTTTC.

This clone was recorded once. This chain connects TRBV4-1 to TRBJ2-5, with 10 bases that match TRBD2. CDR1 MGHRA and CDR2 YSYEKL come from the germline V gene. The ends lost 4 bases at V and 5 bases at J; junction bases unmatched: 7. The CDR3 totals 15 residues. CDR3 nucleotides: TGCGCCAGCAGCCCGCCCGGGACTAGCGACGAGACCCAGTACTTC. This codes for CASSPPGTSDETQYF.

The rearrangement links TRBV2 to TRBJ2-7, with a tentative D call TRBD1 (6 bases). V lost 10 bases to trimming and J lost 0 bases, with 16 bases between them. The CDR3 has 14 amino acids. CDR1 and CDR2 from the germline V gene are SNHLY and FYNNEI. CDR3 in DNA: TGTGCCACCAGGACAGTCCCGAGCTCCTACGAGCAGTACTTC. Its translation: CATRTVPSSYEQYF.

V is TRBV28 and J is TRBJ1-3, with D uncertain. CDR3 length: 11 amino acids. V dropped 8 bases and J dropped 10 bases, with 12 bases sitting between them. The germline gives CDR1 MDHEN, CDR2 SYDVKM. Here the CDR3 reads CASGTSSTIYF. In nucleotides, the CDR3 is TGTGCCAGCGGTACTTCTAGTACCATATATTTT.

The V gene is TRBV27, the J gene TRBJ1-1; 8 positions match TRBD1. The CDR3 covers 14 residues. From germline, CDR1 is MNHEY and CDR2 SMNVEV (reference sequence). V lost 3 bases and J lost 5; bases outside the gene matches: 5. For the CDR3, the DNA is TGTGCCAGCAGTTTCGGACAGGGAGGAACTGAAGCTTTCTTT. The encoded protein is CASSFGQGGTEAFF.

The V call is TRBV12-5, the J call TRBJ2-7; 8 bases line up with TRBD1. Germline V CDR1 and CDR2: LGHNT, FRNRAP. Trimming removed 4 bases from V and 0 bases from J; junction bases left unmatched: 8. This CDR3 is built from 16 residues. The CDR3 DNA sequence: TGTGCTAGTGGTTCAACCGTGGGACAGGCCTCCTACGAGCAGTACTTC. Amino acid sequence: CASGSTVGQASYEQYF.

CDR3 sequence (DNA): TGTGCCAGCAAACTGGACAGGAGCTACTATGGCTACACCTTC. Its protein product is CASKLDRSYYGYTF. This chain links TRBV27 with TRBJ1-2, with 7 bases lining up with TRBD1. The CDR3 spans 14 residues. The trim removed 7 bases at V and 3 bases at J, leaving 8 bases unmatched. Looked up from germline, CDR1 is MNHEY and CDR2 is SMNVEV (reference sequence).

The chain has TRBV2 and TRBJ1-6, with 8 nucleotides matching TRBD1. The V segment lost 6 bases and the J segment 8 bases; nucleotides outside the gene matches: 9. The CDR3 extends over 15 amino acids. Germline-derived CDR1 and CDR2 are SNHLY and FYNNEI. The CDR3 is CASSDTRQGHSPLHF. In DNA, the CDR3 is TGTGCCAGCAGCGACACCCGACAGGGGCATTCACCCCTCCACTTT.

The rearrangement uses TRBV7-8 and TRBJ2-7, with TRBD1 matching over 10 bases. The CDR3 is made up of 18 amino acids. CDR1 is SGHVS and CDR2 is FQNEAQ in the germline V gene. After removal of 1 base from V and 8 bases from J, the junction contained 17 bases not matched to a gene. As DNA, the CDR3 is TGTGCCAGCAGCTTAGTGGGGGGAGGGGACAGGGGCTCCCCTCAGCAGTACTTC. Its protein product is CASSLVGGGDRGSPQQYF.

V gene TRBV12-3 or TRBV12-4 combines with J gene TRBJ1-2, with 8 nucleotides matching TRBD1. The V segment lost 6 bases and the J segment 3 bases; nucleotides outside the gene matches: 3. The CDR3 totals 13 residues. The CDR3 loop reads CASSPTGDYGYTF. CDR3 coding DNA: TGTGCCAGCAGCCCGACAGGGGACTATGGCTACACCTTC.

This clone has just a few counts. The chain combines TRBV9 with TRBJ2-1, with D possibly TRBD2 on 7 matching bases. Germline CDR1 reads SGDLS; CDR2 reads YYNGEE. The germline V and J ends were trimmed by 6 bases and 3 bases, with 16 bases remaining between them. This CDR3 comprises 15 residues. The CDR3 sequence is CASKKAGAYYNEQFF. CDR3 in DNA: TGTGCCAGCAAAAAGGCGGGGGCCTACTACAATGAGCAGTTCTTC. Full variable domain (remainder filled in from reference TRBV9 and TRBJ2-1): DSGVTQTPKHLITATGQRVTLRCSPRSGDLSVYWYQQSLDQGLQFLIQYYNGEERAKGNILERFSAQQFPDLHSELNLSSLELGDSALYFCASKKAGAYYNEQFFGPGTRLTVL.

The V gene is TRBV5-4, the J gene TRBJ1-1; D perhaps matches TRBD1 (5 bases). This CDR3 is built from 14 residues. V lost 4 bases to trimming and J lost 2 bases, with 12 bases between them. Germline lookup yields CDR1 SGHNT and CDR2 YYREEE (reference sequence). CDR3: CASSVTAGNTEAFF. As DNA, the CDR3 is TGTGCCAGCAGCGTGACAGCCGGAAACACTGAAGCTTTCTTT.

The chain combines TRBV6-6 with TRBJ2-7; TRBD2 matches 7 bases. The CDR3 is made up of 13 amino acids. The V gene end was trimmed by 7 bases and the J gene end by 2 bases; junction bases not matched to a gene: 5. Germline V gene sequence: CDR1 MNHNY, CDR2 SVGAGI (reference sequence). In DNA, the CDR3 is TGTGCCAGCACCCGGGGAGGGGCCTACGAGCAGTACTTC. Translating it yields CASTRGGAYEQYF.